Each of the 20 T cell receptor beta chains below was sequenced from the same sample in a study of blood T cell repertoires in COVID-19. Assay used: immunoSEQ multiplex PCR; TCRdb lists only in-frame clones, some missing. The table has about 180,000 clones, about 84% seen once. The sample consisted of peripheral blood. The receptors derive from an older person with COVID-19, enrolled during active disease.

The chain recombines TRBV6-2 or TRBV6-3 with TRBJ2-6, with D maybe TRBD1 (5 bases). Germline V gene sequence: CDR1 MNHEY, CDR2 SVGEGT. The CDR3 runs to 15 residues. The germline V and J ends were trimmed by 5 bases and 1 base, with 9 bases remaining between them. CDR3 DNA sequence: TGTGCCAGCAGTGACAGTTTTTCTGGGGCCAACGTCCTGACTTTC. Encoded protein: CASSDSFSGANVLTF.

The chain has TRBV6-2 or TRBV6-3 and TRBJ1-2, with D perhaps TRBD1 (5 bases). Germline CDR1 is MNHEY and CDR2 is SVGEGT. With 0 bases removed from V and 8 bases from J, the gap between germline ends came to 16 bases. This CDR3 has 15 residues. CDR3 DNA: TGTGCCAGCAGTTACTCGACTGCCAGGGCGAGGGGCTACACCTTC. This codes for CASSYSTARARGYTF.

V and J are TRBV7-9 and TRBJ1-2; possible D gene TRBD1, 6 bases. The V gene's germline CDR1 is SEHNR and CDR2 FQNEAQ (reference sequence). This CDR3 region has 14 residues. Between the trimmed V and J ends, which lost 1 base and 7 bases, there was a span of 13 bases. The CDR3 region has the DNA TGTGCCAGCAGCTTAGACCAGGGGAGTGGTGGCTACACCTTC. Its protein product is CASSLDQGSGGYTF.

The chain is built from TRBV7-8 and TRBJ2-7; TRBD2 might be the D (6 bases). CDR1 and CDR2 from the germline V gene are SGHVS and FQNEAQ. The CDR3 is 18 residues long. With 4 bases removed from V and 0 bases from J, the gap between germline ends came to 22 bases. The CDR3 coding sequence is TGTGCCAGCAGCTCGTATCTCGAAGGGCGGGGCCTCTCCTACGAGCAGTACTTC. Its protein is CASSSYLEGRGLSYEQYF.

The chain employs TRBV6-6 and TRBJ2-1, with unresolved D. Germline assignment: CDR1 MNHNY and CDR2 SVGAGI (reference sequence). V was cut by 6 bases and J by 6 bases, with 9 bases left in between. This CDR3 comprises 12 residues. The CDR3 DNA reads TGTGCCAGCAGCACGCTAAGCAATGAGCAGTTCTTC. It codes for CASSTLSNEQFF.

This clone was seen once. The chain is built from TRBV4-3 and TRBJ1-1, with 7 bases fitting TRBD1. Trimming at V came to 3 bases and at J to 0 bases, leaving 7 bases not matched to a gene. In germline, CDR1 is LGHNA, CDR2 YSLEER. The CDR3 consists of 16 residues. CDR3 protein: CASSQQTGTLNTEAFF. CDR3 sequence (DNA): TGCGCCAGCAGCCAGCAGACAGGGACCTTGAACACTGAAGCTTTCTTT.

Here the CDR3 reads CASSSYVNEQYF. The CDR3 DNA reads TGTGCCAGCAGCTCCTATGTTAACGAGCAGTACTTC. This rearrangement joins TRBV7-9 to TRBJ2-7; D unclear. CDR1 and CDR2 (germline): SEHNR, FQNEAQ (reference sequence). Trimming took 4 bases from V and 5 from J, leaving 9 bases between them. The CDR3 sequence is 12 residues long.

The V call is TRBV6-5, the J call TRBJ1-3; no firm D call. Trimming left V 8 bases short and J 0 bases short, with 14 bases between. Germline loops: CDR1 MNHEY, CDR2 SVGAGI. This CDR3 has 15 amino acids. The CDR3 loop is CASQFYKNSGNTIYF. CDR3 sequence (DNA): TGTGCCAGCCAGTTTTATAAGAACTCTGGAAACACCATATATTTT.

This chain links TRBV9 with TRBJ2-1, with 7 bases that match TRBD1. The CDR3 loop spans 14 amino acids. Germline CDR1 is SGDLS and CDR2 is YYNGEE. Trimming removed 2 bases from V and 5 bases from J; junction bases left unmatched: 4. The CDR3 reads CASSVADRDNEQFF. CDR3 coding DNA: TGTGCCAGCAGCGTGGCCGACAGGGACAATGAGCAGTTCTTC.

This chain uses TRBV28 with TRBJ2-7; TRBD1 aligns across 8 bases. J lost 6 bases, V lost 7 bases, and 5 bases had no gene match. This CDR3 contains 12 residues. CDR1 and CDR2 (germline): MDHEN, SYDVKM. In DNA form, the CDR3 reads TGTGCCAGCACTTCGACAGGGGCCGAGCAGTACTTC. This gives the protein CASTSTGAEQYF.

V usage is TRBV7-7 and J usage is TRBJ2-2, with D perhaps matching TRBD1 (5 bases). Trimming pared 5 bases from V and 7 bases from J, leaving 11 bases between. This CDR3 contains 13 residues. Germline V gene data show CDR1 as SSHAT and CDR2 as FNYEAQ (reference sequence). The CDR3 bases are TGTGCCAGCAGCCCGGACAAATTCGGGGAGCTGTTTTTT. Translation gives CASSPDKFGELFF.

The rearrangement uses TRBV6-2 or TRBV6-3 and TRBJ2-7; 7 nucleotides align to TRBD2. V dropped 0 bases and J dropped 6; count of bases not matched to a gene: 11. From germline, CDR1 is MNHEY and CDR2 SVGEGT. CDR3 size: 16 residues. CDR3 coding DNA: TGTGCCAGCAGTTACTCGCGAGCGGGGACGGGGGGCGAGCAGTACTTC. Translation: CASSYSRAGTGGEQYF.

The chain recombines TRBV5-1 with TRBJ1-6; D is uncertain. CDR1 and CDR2 (germline): SGHRS, YFSETQ. V lost 0 bases to trimming and J lost 8 bases, with 9 bases between them. The CDR3 contains 14 residues. CDR3 sequence (DNA): TGCGCCAGCAGCTTGGTGAGCACGGATTCACCCCTCCACTTT. It specifies CASSLVSTDSPLHF.

The J gene is TRBJ2-1, the V gene TRBV7-2; possibly TRBD2 for D (5 bases). V was cut by 3 bases and J by 10 bases, with 16 bases left in between. Germline V lookup: CDR1 SGHTA, CDR2 FQGNSA. The CDR3 contains 14 residues. CDR3 loop: CASSFAQAGGEQFF. For the CDR3, the DNA is TGTGCCAGCAGCTTTGCCCAGGCGGGCGGGGAGCAGTTCTTC.

The chain uses TRBV6-5 and TRBJ1-1, with TRBD1 identical over 10 bases. The trim removed 6 bases at V and 1 base at J, leaving 5 bases unmatched. Germline V gives CDR1 MNHEY, CDR2 SVGAGI. The CDR3 has 15 amino acids. The CDR3, as DNA: TGTGCCAGCAGACTTGACAGGGGGCGGAACACTGAAGCTTTCTTT. Its protein product is CASRLDRGRNTEAFF.

V is TRBV27 and J is TRBJ2-7; 9 positions match TRBD1. CDR3 length: 13 amino acids. The ends lost 5 bases at V and 6 bases at J; junction bases unmatched: 5. Germline values: CDR1 MNHEY, CDR2 SMNVEV (reference sequence). The CDR3 loop reads CASSNRGRGEQYF. The DNA of the CDR3 is TGTGCCAGCAGTAACAGGGGGCGCGGCGAGCAGTACTTC.

The gene calls are TRBV29-1 and TRBJ1-1; 7 bases agree with TRBD1. V gave up 7 bases and J gave up 3 bases; unmatched junction bases: 2. Germline V lookup: CDR1 SQVTM, CDR2 ANQGSEA. The CDR3 runs 11 residues. CDR3 coding DNA: TGCAGCGGACAGGGAGACACTGAAGCTTTCTTT. Amino acids: CSGQGDTEAFF.

The V gene is TRBV6-5, the J gene TRBJ1-1; no firm D call. This CDR3 comprises 11 residues. Looked up from germline, CDR1 is MNHEY and CDR2 is SVGAGI. V was pared by 8 bases and J by 1 base, with 5 bases between. The CDR3, as DNA: TGTGCCAGCTGTCAGAACACTGAAGCTTTCTTT. Translating it yields CASCQNTEAFF.

The chain joins TRBV18 to TRBJ2-3; D perhaps matches TRBD2 (5 bases). Germline-derived CDR1 and CDR2 are KGHSH and LQKENI. The CDR3 totals 14 residues. Trimming left V 5 bases short and J 4 bases short, with 13 bases between. The CDR3 here is CASSNSASPDTQYF. DNA of the CDR3: TGTGCCAGCTCAAATAGCGCTAGCCCAGATACGCAGTATTTT.

This clone has just a few counts. The chain uses TRBV5-6 and TRBJ2-7; TRBD1 aligns across 7 bases. Germline V lookup: CDR1 SGHDT, CDR2 YYEEEE. V shed 0 bases and J 2 bases; nucleotides not matched to a gene: 5. The CDR3 loop spans 15 amino acids. The CDR3 nucleotides read TGTGCCAGCAGCTTGGCCGTCCAGGGGGCCTACGAGCAGTACTTC. Translating it yields CASSLAVQGAYEQYF. Supplemented by reference TRBV5-6 and TRBJ2-7, the full variable domain reads DAGVTQSPTHLIKTRGQQVTLRCSPKSGHDTVSWYQQALGQGPQFIFQYYEEEERQRGNFPDRFSGHQFPNYSSELNVNALLLGDSALYLCASSLAVQGAYEQYFGPGTRLTVT.